The T cell receptor (beta chain) described here comes from a study of multiple sclerosis patients with progressive multifocal leukoencephalopathy. The repertoire was sequenced with immunoSEQ multiplex PCR; TCRdb's copy has only in-frame clones and lacks some. The sample consists of about 30,000 clones, around 90% of them appearing once. As for time point: more than ten months of natalizumab therapy. The ends were cut back, 6 bases at V and 0 bases at J, with 13 bases in the middle. The germline gives CDR1 SNHLY, CDR2 FYNNEI. The length of the CDR3 is 15 residues. The TCR comes from a human donor with multiple sclerosis. The specimen was PBMCs, collected from a patient treated with natalizumab. The gene calls are TRBV2 and TRBJ2-3; perhaps TRBD1 as D (6 bases). DNA of the CDR3: TGTGCCAGCAGCTCCGAGGGGGTTAGCACAGATACGCAGTATTTT. This sequence encodes CASSSEGVSTDTQYF.